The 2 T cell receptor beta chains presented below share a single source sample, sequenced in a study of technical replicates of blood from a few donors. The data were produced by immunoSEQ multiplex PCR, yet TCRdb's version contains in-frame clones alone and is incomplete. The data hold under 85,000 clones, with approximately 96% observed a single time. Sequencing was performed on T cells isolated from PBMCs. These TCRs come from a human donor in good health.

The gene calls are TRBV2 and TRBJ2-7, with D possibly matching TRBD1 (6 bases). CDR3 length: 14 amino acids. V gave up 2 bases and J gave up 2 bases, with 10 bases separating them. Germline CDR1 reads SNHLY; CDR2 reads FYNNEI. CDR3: CASSETGLPYEQYF. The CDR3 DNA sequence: TGTGCCAGCAGTGAAACAGGGCTTCCCTACGAGCAGTACTTC.

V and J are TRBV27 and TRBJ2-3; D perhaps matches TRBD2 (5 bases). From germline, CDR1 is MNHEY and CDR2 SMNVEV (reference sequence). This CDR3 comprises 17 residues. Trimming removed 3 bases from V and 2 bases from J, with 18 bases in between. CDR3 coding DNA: TGTGCCAGCAGTTTGGTGTACCCGGGATCGAACACAGATACGCAGTATTTT. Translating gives CASSLVYPGSNTDTQYF.